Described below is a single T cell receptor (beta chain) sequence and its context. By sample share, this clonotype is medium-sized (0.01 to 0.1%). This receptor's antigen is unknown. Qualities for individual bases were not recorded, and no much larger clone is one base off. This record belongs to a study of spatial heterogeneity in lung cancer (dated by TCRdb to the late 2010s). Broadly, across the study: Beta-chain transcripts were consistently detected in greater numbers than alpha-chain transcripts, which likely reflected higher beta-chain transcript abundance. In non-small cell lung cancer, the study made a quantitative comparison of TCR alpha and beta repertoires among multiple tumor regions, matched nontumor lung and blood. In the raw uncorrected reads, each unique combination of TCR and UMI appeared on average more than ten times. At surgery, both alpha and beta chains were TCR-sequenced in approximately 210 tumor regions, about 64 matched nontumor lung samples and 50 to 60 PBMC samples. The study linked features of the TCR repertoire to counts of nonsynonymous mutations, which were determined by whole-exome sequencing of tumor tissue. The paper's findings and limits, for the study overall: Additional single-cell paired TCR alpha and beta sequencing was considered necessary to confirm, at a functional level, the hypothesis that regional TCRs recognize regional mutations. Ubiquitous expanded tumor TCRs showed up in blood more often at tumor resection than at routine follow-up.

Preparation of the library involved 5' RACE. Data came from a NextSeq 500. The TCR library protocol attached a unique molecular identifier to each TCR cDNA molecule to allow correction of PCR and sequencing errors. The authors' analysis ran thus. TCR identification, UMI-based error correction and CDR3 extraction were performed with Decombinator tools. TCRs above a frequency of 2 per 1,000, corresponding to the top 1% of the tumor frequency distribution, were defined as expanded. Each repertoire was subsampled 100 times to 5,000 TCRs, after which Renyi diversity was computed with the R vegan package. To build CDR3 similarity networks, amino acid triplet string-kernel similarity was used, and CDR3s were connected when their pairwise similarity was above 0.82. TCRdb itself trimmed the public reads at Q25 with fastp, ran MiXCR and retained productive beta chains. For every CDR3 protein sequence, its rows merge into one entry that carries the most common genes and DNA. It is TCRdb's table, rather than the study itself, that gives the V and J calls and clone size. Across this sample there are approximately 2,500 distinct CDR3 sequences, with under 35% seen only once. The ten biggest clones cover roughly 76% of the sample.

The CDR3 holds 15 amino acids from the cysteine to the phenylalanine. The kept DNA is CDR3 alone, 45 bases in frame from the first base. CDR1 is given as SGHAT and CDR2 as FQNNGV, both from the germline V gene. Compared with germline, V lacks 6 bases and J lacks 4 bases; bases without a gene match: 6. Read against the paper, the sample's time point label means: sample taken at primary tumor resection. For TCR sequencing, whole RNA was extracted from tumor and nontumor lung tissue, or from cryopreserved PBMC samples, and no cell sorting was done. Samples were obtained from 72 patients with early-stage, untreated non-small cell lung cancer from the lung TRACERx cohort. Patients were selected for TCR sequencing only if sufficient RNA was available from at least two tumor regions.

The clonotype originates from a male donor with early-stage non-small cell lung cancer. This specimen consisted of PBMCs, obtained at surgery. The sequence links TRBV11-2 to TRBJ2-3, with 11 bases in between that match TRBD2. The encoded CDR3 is CASRDTSGSADTQYF. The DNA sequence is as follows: TGTGCCAGCAGGGATACTAGCGGGAGCGCAGATACGCAGTATTTT.